This T cell receptor (beta chain) derives from a study of cytomegalovirus exposure and HLA in healthy donors (dated by TCRdb to about 2017). In the study overall: In an earlier analysis of some 610 of the donors, 250 to 350 Gb of sequence data and 90 million to 120 million unique TCR beta sequences from about 190 million T cells were reported. An early release covering roughly 600 HLA-typed donors comprised 250 to 350 gigabases of sequencing data and about 90 million unique TCR sequences. Among the roughly 390 genotyped donors, approximately 81% belonged to the genetic ancestry cluster associated with self-reported Caucasian donors. The study aimed to test whether signatures of past pathogen exposure could be identified by cataloging public T cell receptors. The T cell repertoires of 666 subjects were profiled by immunosequencing and related to cytomegalovirus serostatus. Along with the roughly 610-subject first cohort, a separate validation cohort of over a hundred different subjects was used. To predict cytomegalovirus infection status, the study brought together high-throughput TCR immunosequencing, statistical association of individual TCRs with disease status, and machine learning. A later analysis re-analyzed previously published TCR beta repertoires from approximately 700 donors and added high-resolution HLA genotyping to study TCR occurrence patterns. The later analysis used no new phenotypic data to find candidate immune exposures, relying instead on TCR beta sequences and their occurrence across donors. An earlier analysis of 587 of the donors applied high-throughput TCR beta sequencing to assess whether each TCR beta V gene segment acted as functional or pseudogenic. Donor age, sex, ethnicity and CMV serostatus were compiled together with the repertoire data. In a later genetic analysis, genome-wide SNP genotypes for about 55% of the roughly 700 donors were used, and that subset was treated as a discovery cohort. Every discovery cohort repertoire had been produced on one sequencing platform. Both class I and class II loci were covered by HLA typing, at four-digit resolution. Typing coverage varied by locus: roughly 629-640 donors for A, B, C, DRB1 and DQB1; about 520 for DQA1; about 570 for DPA1; approximately 490 for DPB1. Four or five DR-DQ haplotypes were treated as single units for association and clustering because of strong linkage in the cohort. On average, about 240,000 unique TCR beta nucleotide sequences were sequenced per donor among a few hundred genotyped donors of the cohort, with about 19% of those sequences being non-productive.

The research as a whole found: A further reported finding was that TCR beta sequences accurately predicted the HLA-A and HLA-B alleles for most subjects in the first cohort. In a later analysis, TCR association rates were found to vary across HLA loci, with the most associated TCRs seen for DRB1 alleles and the fewest for HLA-C alleles. Because some donors lacked HLA typing at each locus, the association tests relied only on the typed subset. In a later analysis, around 15,000 TCR beta sequences were associated with specific HLA alleles at a false discovery rate of 0.05. The classifier was reported to diagnose cytomegalovirus status with high specificity and sensitivity in both the original cohort and the validation cohort. In a later genetic analysis, fewer N-insertions in productive TCRs were reported among donors in an Asian-associated ancestry cluster than the roughly 700-donor mean. CMV serostatus was the only immune exposure information available for the cohort. In this cohort, only TCR beta chains were sequenced, and detectable features were limited by the absence of alpha or paired-chain data. Across donors, most TCR sequences were observed very rarely, whereas some public TCRs were present in many individuals. According to a later analysis, parvovirus B19, influenza, CMV and Epstein-Barr virus appeared linked to several top co-occurrence clusters. In vitro tests confirmed that three of the cytomegalovirus-associated TCR beta chains recognize cytomegalovirus antigens. The study gave a list of roughly 150 TCR beta chains associated with cytomegalovirus. Assigning TCR associations to individual alleles was difficult when HLA alleles, especially DR and DQ, strongly co-occurred. A cluster of highly shared sequence variants was judged likely to represent a technical artifact of the sequencing pipeline. According to the authors, the approach could potentially be generalized to other disease states and immunological phenotypes. Compared with equally common non-associated chains, HLA-associated TCR beta chains in a later analysis were more clonally expanded and had lower generation probabilities. The presence/absence analyses assumed that sequencing depth was roughly uniform across donors, and that assumption may not be true. Because counts were too low, around 18 rarely observed V segments, including chromosome 9 orphons, were left out of the earlier analysis of about 500 of the donors. In an earlier analysis of some 540 of the donors, most TCR beta V segments appeared in productive rearrangements about 87% or about 30% of the time, broadly matching IMGT annotations. According to a later analysis, most CMV-associated TCR beta chains appeared to be HLA-restricted, and the HLA associations seemed to be driven largely by CMV exposure. Linkage disequilibrium might explain the correlated functional status among segregating V segments, but an unknown experimental factor could not be ruled out. An association between a missense DCLRE1C variant and V-gene and J-gene trimming of TCR beta chains was found in a later genetic analysis and replicated in an independent cohort.

As concerns this clone: No cognate antigen has been identified for it. Base qualities are not at hand, and no much larger clone is one base apart.

In total, 500 to 700 healthy bone marrow donors made up the cohort. At the time of sampling, all cohort members were nominally healthy, though unrecorded immune exposures were likely present. The donor tested CMV seronegative, placing the donor among the 350 to 400 seronegative members of the cohort. A peripheral blood sample was collected from each donor, and TCR beta sequencing was performed on peripheral blood mononuclear cells. The Qiagen DNeasy Blood Extraction Kit was used to extract genomic DNA from the blood cell samples. Libraries came from the immunoSEQ multiplex PCR assay. A mixture of 60 forward primers for TCR Vbeta segments and 13 reverse primers for TCR Jbeta segments was used in the multiplex PCR. Amplification of the CDR3 region of rearranged TCR beta genes was performed with a multiplex PCR assay on genomic DNA. The Illumina HiSeq System was used to sequence the amplified TCR beta libraries as 87-base-pair reads. Per the source publication's procedure: Across the 700 or so repertoires, a later analysis counted roughly 77 million unique TCR beta chains, some 11 million of which were shared by at least two donors. Raw reads were error-corrected and collapsed into unique sequences with a nearest-neighbor algorithm that merged closely related sequences to remove PCR and sequencing errors. To assign V, D and J gene segments, CDR3 sequences were aligned to IMGT reference sequences. For a sequence to be retained, a match of at least six nucleotides to both a V gene segment and a J gene segment was required. Rearrangements were called productive when the CDR3 lacked stop codons and stayed in frame with V and J; all others were non-productive. CDR3 was defined according to IMGT convention as the region running from the second conserved V-encoded cysteine to the conserved J-encoded phenylalanine. Sequences without an unambiguous match to a single V gene segment were excluded from the earlier analysis of 587 of the donors. An earlier analysis of 500 to 600 of the donors classified V segments as functional when productive rearrangements were above 56.7% and as segregating when the standard deviation between donors was above 5%. A statistical classification framework was developed to diagnose cytomegalovirus status using the catalog of TCR beta chain sequences. In a later analysis, TCR nucleotide sequences were compared against IMGT/GENE-DB human TR gene sequences so that V and J genes could be assigned. In a later analysis, CDR3 sequences and most-parsimonious VDJ recombination scenarios were assigned using the TCRdist pipeline. In a later analysis, each TCR beta chain was defined by its CDR3 amino acid sequence together with its V-gene family, and reads without a unique V-gene family were excluded. As a way to deal with suspected cross-contamination and a sequencing artifact, a later analysis dropped approximately 570 nucleotide sequences that were highly shared and had low generation probability. In a later analysis, a clonal expansion index for each public chain was calculated from normalized within-repertoire ranks of inferred template counts. A later analysis computed generation probabilities with a VDJ recombination model fitted to out-of-frame rearrangements, and checked the results against IGoR. A later analysis scored TCR-TCR, TCR-HLA and TCR-CMV co-occurrence with hypergeometric tests, applying a repertoire-size bias correction to TCR pairs. False discovery rates were estimated in a later analysis by permuting HLA or CMV assignments 20 times. A later analysis grouped co-occurring TCRs with DBSCAN, adding TCRdist sequence similarity when clustering within HLA-allele-positive subsets. For co-occurrence clustering, repertoires with fewer than 30,000 or more than 120,000 public chains were excluded, along with a handful of repertoires with anomalous nucleotide sharing. Imported from immuneACCESS, the table was reduced by TCRdb to in-frame sequences with V and J called. These copies leave out some clones; in studies compared against another copy, an unresolved V gene accounts for under half, and the cause of the remainder is not known. D and trimming were read from the DNA, whereas the V and J calls and clone size are those reported in that table. In this sample the table shows about 120,000 clones, approximately 79% of which occur a single time. 2% to 2.5% of the sample is held by the ten biggest clonotypes.

The material sequenced was PBMCs. This receptor was identified in a man aged 30-40 years in good health and CMV-seronegative.

The CDR3 reads as follows: CARRGWYEQYF. The bases are TGTGCCAGGCGGGGGTGGTACGAGCAGTACTTC. The chain was built from TRBV9 and TRBJ2-7, with 7 junctional bases fitting TRBD2. Including the terminal cysteine and phenylalanine, the CDR3 comprises 11 residues. Here the CDR3 DNA is all that survives: 33 bases in frame from base 1. According to the germline V gene, CDR1 reads SGDLS and CDR2 reads YYNGEE. Clipping removes 8 bases from V and 4 bases from J, with 3 as the unmatched junction base count.